This T cell receptor (beta chain) came from a study of cytomegalovirus exposure and HLA in healthy donors. After removal of 4 bases from V and 2 bases from J, the junction contained 10 bases not matched to a gene. The CDR3 covers 16 residues. The germline CDR1 and CDR2 sequences are MNHEY and SMNVEV (reference sequence). PCR employed 60 Vbeta and 13 Jbeta primers. Sequenced by immunoSEQ multiplex PCR; TCRdb stores in-frame clones only, minus some. The table has under 150,000 clones, about 82% seen once; the top ten hold more than 3.5%. The chain has TRBV27 and TRBJ2-7; 8 bases align to TRBD2. The source of this sequence is a woman in her 40s in good health and CMV-seropositive. The sequencing sample was made of PBMCs. CDR3 loop: CASSSPREAGAYEQYF. DNA of the CDR3: TGTGCCAGCAGTTCTCCCCGGGAAGCGGGAGCCTACGAGCAGTACTTC.